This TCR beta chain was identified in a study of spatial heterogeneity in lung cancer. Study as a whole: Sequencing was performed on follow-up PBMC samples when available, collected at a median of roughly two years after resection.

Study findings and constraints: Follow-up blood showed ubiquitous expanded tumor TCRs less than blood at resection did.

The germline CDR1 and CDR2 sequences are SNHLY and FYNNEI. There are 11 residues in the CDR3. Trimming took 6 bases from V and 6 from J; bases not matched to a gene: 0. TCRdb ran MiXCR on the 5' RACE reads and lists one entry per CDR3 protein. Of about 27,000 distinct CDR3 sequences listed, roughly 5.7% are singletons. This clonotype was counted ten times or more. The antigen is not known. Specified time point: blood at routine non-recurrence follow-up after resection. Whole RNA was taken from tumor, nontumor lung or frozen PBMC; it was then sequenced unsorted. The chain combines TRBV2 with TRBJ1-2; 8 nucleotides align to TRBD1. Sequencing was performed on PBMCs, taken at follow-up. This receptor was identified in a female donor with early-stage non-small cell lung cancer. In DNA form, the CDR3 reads TGTGCCAGCAGACAGGGGGATGGCTACACCTTC. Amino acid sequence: CASRQGDGYTF.